This T cell receptor beta chain was identified in a study of blood T cells in healthy people across ages. General study results and limits: CMV status of donors was not determined, possibly confounding expanded clonotype changes.

Sample-barcoded 5' priming and a J-beta primer mix drove a second PCR of roughly 7 to 11 cycles. Tags on each cDNA molecule came from a template-switch adaptor with 12 random nucleotides. Each single sample gave us at least 3 million CDR3-containing paired-end reads. TCRdb recomputed calls from the 5' RACE reads with MiXCR, one row per CDR3 protein. The table includes roughly 2 million distinct CDR3 sequences, around half detected once. Details on this clonotype: What it binds is not known.

The V end was cut by 5 bases, the J end by 1 base, with 16 bases between. The CDR3 runs to 16 residues. The germline gives CDR1 SGHVS, CDR2 FQNEAQ. J is TRBJ2-3 and V is TRBV7-8; D gene ambiguous. The sequencing sample was made of blood. This clonotype originated in a woman aged 40 to 50 in good health. CDR3 amino acids: CASSRGGGLGTDTQYF. CDR3 coding DNA: TGTGCCAGCAGCCGCGGTGGCGGATTGGGCACAGATACGCAGTATTTT.